The rows below give T cell receptor beta chains drawn from one sample of a study of blood T cell repertoires in COVID-19. Produced via immunoSEQ multiplex PCR; TCRdb's table is partial and in-frame only. The sample has 200,000 to 250,000 clones, about 83% seen once; the top ten hold approximately 4.8%. Sequencing input: PBMCs or T cells enriched from blood (not recorded which). These receptor sequences come from a woman between 50 and 59 years old who had been exposed to COVID-19. Both conserved end residues are part of each CDR3. The D gene is left open where the match is weak. Clone size is given for some rows only: seen once, a few or many times, or a class if the clone is expanded.

j_call v_call d_call clone_size cdr3_length cdr3_nt cdr3_aa
TRBJ2-1 TRBV24-1 - - 16 TGTGCCACCAGTGACGCCATAGGGGGCTCCTACAATGAGCAGTTCTTC CATSDAIGGSYNEQFF
TRBJ1-5 TRBV2 - - 14 TGTGCCAGCAGTGGCAACAAACAGAATCAGCCCCAGCATTTT CASSGNKQNQPQHF
TRBJ1-2 TRBV4-3 - - 16 TGCGCCAGCAGCCAAGATGAGGCGGGGGAGAAGGATGGCTACACCTTC CASSQDEAGEKDGYTF
TRBJ1-1 TRBV6-1 - - 17 TGTGCCAGCAGTGAAGGGAGAAGAATGACAGGGAACACTGAAGCTTTCTTT CASSEGRRMTGNTEAFF
TRBJ1-2 TRBV7-9 TRBD1 - 14 TGTGCCAGCAGCGGGACAGGGCCGAACTATGGCTACACCTTC CASSGTGPNYGYTF
TRBJ2-4 TRBV2 - few 14 TGTGCCAGCAGTGAAGCGGGGACTTTCAACATTCAGTACTTC CASSEAGTFNIQYF
TRBJ1-2 TRBV5-6 TRBD1 once 13 TGTGCCAGCAGCCTGGGACAGGGGGGCGGCTACACCTTC CASSLGQGGGYTF
TRBJ2-3 TRBV2 TRBD2 - 13 TGTGCCAGCCGGCGGGGGGGCGGGAATACGCAGTATTTT CASRRGGGNTQYF
TRBJ1-3 TRBV6-5 TRBD1 - 16 TGTGCCAGCAGTTACTCGAAGGGGGCCTCTGGAAACACCATATATTTT CASSYSKGASGNTIYF
TRBJ1-2 TRBV19 TRBD1 - 15 TGTGCCAGTAATACTGGAGGGGGCGTGAGCTATGGCTACACCTTC CASNTGGGVSYGYTF
TRBJ1-2 TRBV28 TRBD1 - 13 TGTGCCAGCAGGGGTACAGGGGTTGACGGCTACACCTTC CASRGTGVDGYTF